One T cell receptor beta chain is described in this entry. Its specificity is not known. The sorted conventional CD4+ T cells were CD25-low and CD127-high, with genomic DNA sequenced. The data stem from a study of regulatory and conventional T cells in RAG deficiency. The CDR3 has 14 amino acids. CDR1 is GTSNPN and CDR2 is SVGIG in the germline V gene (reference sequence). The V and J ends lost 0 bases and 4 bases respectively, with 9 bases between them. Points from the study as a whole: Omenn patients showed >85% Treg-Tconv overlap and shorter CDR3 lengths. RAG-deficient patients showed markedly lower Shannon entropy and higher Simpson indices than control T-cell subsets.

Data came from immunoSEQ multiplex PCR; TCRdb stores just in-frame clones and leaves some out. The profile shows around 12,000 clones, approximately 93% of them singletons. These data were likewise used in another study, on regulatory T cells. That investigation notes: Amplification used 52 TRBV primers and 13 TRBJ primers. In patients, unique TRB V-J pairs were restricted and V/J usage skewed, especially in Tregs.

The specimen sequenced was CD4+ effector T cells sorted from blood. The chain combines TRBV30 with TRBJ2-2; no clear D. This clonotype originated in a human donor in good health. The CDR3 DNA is TGTGCCTGGAGTGTATTATGGGGCACCGGGGAGCTGTTTTTT. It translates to CAWSVLWGTGELFF.